This T cell receptor (beta chain) was identified in a study of control samples from healthy donors and cancer patients. CDR3 length: 16 residues. CDR1 is MDHEN, CDR2 SYDVKM, per germline. V trimming: 11 bases; J trimming: 7 bases; junction bases outside the gene matches: 11. TCRdb's table, derived via immunoSEQ multiplex PCR, lists solely in-frame clones and lacks some. The sample consists of around 51,000 clones, over 70% of them appearing once. The receptor was derived from a man aged 65-85 years in good health. Material: blood. This rearrangement joins TRBV28 to TRBJ2-1; the match to TRBD2 covers 16 bases. The CDR3 DNA follows: TGTGCCGGCGGGACTAGCGGGAGGGTAGGGTTGAATGAGCAGTTCTTC. Its protein product is CAGGTSGRVGLNEQFF.